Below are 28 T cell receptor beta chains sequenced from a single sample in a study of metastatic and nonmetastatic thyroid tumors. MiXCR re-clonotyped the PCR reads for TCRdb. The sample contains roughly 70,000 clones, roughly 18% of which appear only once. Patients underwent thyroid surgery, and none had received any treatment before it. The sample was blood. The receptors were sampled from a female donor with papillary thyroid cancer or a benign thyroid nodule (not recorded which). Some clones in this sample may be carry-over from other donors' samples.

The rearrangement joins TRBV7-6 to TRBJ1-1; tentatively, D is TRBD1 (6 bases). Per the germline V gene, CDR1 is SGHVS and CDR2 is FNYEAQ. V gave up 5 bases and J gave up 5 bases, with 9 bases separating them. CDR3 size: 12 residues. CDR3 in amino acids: CASSQTGTEAFF. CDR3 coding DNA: TGTGCCAGCAGCCAGACAGGAACTGAAGCTTTCTTT.

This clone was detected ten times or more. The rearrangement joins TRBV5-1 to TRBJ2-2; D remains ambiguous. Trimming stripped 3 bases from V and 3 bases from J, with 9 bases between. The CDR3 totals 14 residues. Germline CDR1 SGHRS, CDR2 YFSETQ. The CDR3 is CASSSDGYTGELFF. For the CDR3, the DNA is TGCGCCAGCAGCTCGGACGGATACACCGGGGAGCTGTTTTTT. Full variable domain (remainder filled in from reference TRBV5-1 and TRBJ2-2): KAGVTQTPRYLIKTRGQQVTLSCSPISGHRSVSWYQQTPGQGLQFLFEYFSETQRNKGNFPGRFSGRQFSNSRSEMNVSTLELGDSALYLCASSSDGYTGELFFGEGSRLTVL.

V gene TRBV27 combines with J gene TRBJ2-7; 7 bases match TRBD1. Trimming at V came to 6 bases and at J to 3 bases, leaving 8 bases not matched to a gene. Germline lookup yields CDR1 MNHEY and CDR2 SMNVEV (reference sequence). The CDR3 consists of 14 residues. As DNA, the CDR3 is TGTGCCAGCAGCCCGGGACAGTTAAACTACGAGCAGTACTTC. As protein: CASSPGQLNYEQYF.

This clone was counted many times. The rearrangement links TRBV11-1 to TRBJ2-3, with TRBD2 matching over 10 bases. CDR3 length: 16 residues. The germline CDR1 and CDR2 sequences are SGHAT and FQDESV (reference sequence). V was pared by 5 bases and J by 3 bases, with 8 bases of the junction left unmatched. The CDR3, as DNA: TGTGCCAGCAGCCTCAGCGGGGGGGGCAGTACAGATACGCAGTATTTT. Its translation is CASSLSGGGSTDTQYF.

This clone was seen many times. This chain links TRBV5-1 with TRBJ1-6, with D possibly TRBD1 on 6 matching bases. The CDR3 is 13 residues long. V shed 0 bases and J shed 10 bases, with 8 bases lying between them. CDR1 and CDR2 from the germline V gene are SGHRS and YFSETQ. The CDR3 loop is CASSLDRVSPLHF. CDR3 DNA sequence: TGCGCCAGCAGCTTGGACAGGGTCTCACCCCTCCACTTT.

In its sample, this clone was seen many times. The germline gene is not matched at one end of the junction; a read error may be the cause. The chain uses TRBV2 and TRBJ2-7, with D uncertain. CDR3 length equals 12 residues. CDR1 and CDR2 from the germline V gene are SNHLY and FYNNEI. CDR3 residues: CASSESSFEQYF. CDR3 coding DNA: TGTGCCAGCAGTGAGTCATCCTTCGAGCAGTACTTC.

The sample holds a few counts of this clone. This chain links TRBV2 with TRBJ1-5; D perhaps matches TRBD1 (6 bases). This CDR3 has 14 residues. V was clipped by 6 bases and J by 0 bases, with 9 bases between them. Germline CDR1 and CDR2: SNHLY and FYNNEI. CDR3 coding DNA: TGTGCCAGCAGCGACAGGCATAGCAATCAGCCCCAGCATTTT. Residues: CASSDRHSNQPQHF.

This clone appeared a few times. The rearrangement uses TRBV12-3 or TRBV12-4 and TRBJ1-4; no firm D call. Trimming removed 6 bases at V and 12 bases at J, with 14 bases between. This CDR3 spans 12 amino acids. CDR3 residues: CASRSGPGELFF. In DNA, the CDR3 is TGTGCCAGCAGATCCGGGCCGGGTGAACTGTTTTTT.

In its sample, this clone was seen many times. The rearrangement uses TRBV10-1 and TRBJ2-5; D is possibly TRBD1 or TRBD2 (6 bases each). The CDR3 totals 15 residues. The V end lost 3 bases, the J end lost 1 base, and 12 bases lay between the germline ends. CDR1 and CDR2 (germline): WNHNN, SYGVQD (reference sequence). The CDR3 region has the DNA TGCGCCAGCAGTGAACAGGGAGGTCTCCAAGAGACCCAGTACTTC. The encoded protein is CASSEQGGLQETQYF.

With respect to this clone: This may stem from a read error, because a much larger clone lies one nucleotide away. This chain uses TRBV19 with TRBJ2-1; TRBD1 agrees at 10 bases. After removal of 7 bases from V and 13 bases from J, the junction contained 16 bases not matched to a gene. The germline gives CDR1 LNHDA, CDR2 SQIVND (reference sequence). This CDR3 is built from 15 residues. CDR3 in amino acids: CASTPPGQGISDQFF. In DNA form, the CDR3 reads TGTGCCAGTACCCCCCCGGGACAGGGGATTTCTGATCAGTTCTTC.

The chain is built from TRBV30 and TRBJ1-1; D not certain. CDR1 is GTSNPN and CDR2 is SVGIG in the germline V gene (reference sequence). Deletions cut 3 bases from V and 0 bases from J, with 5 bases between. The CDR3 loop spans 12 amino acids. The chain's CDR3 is CAWSMLNTEAFF. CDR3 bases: TGTGCCTGGAGCATGCTGAACACTGAAGCTTTCTTT.

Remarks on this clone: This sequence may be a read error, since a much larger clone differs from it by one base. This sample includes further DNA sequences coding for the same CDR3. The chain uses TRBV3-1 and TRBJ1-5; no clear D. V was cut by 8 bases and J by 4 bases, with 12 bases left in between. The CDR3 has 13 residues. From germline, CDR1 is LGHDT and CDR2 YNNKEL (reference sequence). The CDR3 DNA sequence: TGTGCCAGCGGCCGGGATCGGAATCAGCCCCAGCATTTT. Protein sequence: CASGRDRNQPQHF.

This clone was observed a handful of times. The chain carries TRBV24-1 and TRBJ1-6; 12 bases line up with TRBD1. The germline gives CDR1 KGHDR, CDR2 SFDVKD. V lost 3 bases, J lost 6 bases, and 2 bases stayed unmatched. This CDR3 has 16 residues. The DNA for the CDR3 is TGTGCCACCAGTGATGGGACAGGGGGCCGTAATTCACCCCTCCACTTT. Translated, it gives CATSDGTGGRNSPLHF.

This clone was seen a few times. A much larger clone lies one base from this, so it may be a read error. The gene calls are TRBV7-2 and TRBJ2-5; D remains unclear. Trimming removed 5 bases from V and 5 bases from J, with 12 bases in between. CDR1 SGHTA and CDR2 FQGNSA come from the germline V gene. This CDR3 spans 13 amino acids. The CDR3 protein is CASSKMGVETQYF. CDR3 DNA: TGTGCCAGCAGCAAAATGGGCGTGGAGACCCAGTACTTC.

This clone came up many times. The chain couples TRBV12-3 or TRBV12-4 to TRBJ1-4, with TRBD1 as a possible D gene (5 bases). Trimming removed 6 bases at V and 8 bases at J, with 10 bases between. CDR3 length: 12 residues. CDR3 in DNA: TGTGCCAGCAGGGACAACCGCGAAAAACTGTTTTTT. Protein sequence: CASRDNREKLFF.

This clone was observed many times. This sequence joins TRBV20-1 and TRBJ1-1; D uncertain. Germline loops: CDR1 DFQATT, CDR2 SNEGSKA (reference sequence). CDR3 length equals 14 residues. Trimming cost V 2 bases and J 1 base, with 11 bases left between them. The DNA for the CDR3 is TGCAGTGCTAGAAAAATACAAGCGAACACTGAAGCTTTCTTT. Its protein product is CSARKIQANTEAFF.

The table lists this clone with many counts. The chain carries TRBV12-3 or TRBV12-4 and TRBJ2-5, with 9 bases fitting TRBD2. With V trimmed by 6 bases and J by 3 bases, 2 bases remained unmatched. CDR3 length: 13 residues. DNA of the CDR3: TGTGCCAGCAGGCCTAGCGGGGAAGAGACCCAGTACTTC. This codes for CASRPSGEETQYF.

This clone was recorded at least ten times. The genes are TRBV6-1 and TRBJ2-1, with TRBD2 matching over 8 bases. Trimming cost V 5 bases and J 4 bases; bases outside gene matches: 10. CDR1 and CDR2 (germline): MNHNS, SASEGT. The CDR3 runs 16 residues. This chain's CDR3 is CASSRGGRGRYNEQFF. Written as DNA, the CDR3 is TGTGCCAGCAGTCGGGGGGGGAGGGGCAGATACAATGAGCAGTTCTTC.

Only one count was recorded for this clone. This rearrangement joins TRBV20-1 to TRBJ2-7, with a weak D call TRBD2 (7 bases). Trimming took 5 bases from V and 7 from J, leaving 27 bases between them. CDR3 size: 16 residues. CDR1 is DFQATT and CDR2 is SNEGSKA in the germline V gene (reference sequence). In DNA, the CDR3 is TGCAGTGCTGGGGGAGCCGGGGGGCTTAGCATGCGAGAGCAGTACTTC. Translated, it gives CSAGGAGGLSMREQYF.

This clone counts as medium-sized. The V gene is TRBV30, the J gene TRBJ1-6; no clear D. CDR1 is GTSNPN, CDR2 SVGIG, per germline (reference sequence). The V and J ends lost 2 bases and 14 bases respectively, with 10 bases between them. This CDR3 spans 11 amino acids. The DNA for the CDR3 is TGTGCCTGGAGTTCAGTACCAGCCCTCCACTTT. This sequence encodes CAWSSVPALHF. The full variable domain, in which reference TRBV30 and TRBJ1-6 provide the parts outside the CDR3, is SQTIHQWPATLVQPVGSPLSLECTVEGTSNPNLYWYRQAAGRGLQLLFYSVGIGQISSEVPQNLSASRPQDRQFILSSKKLLLSDSGFYLCAWSSVPALHFGNGTRLTVT.

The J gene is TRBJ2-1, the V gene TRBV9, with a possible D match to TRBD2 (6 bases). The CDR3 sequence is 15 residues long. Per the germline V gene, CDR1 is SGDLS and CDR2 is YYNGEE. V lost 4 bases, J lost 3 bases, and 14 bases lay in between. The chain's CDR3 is CASSNGGRFYNEQFF. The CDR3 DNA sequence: TGTGCCAGCAGCAATGGGGGGAGGTTCTACAATGAGCAGTTCTTC.

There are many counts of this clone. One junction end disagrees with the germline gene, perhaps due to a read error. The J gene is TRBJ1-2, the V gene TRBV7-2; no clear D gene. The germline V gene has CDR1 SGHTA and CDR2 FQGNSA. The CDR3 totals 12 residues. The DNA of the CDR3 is TGTGCCCGCAGCTTAGCGGTGTGGGGTAGCACCTTC. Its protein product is CARSLAVWGSTF.

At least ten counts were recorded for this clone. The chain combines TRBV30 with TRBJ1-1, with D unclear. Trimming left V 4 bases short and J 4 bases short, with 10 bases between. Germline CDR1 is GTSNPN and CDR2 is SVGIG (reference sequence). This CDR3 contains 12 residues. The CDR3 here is CAWNGWSTEAFF. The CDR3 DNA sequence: TGTGCCTGGAATGGGTGGAGCACTGAAGCTTTCTTT.

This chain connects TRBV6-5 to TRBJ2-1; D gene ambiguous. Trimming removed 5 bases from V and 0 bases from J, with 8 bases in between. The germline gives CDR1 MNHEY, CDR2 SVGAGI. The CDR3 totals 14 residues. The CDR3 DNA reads TGTGCCAGCAGTCTCTCGAGCTCCTACAATGAGCAGTTCTTC. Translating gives CASSLSSSYNEQFF.

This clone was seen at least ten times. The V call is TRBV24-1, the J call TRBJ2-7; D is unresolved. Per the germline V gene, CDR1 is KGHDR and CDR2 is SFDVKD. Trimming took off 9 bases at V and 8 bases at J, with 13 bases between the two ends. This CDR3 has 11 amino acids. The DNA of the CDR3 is TGTGCCACCCTCGAAGAGCTTCAGCAGTACTTC. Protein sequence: CATLEELQQYF.

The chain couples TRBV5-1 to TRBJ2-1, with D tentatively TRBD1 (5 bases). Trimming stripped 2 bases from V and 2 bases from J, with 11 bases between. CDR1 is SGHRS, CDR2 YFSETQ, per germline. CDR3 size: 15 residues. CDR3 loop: CASSLDSAPYNEQFF. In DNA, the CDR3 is TGCGCCAGCAGCTTAGACAGCGCGCCCTACAATGAGCAGTTCTTC.

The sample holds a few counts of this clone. The CDR3 region has the DNA TGTGCCAGCAGCCACGGGGTAGCGGGGGCGTCACAAGAGACCCAGTACTTC. Its translation: CASSHGVAGASQETQYF. The V call is TRBV6-2 or TRBV6-3, the J call TRBJ2-5; 9 nucleotides agree with TRBD2. The CDR3 spans 17 residues. V lost 6 bases, J lost 2 bases, and 13 bases stayed unmatched. Germline V gene data show CDR1 as MNHEY and CDR2 as SVGEGT.

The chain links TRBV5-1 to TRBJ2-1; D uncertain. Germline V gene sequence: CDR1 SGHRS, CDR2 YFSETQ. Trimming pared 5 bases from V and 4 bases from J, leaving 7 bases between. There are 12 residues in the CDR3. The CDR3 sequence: CASRHGYNEQFF. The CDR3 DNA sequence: TGCGCCAGCAGACATGGATACAATGAGCAGTTCTTC.